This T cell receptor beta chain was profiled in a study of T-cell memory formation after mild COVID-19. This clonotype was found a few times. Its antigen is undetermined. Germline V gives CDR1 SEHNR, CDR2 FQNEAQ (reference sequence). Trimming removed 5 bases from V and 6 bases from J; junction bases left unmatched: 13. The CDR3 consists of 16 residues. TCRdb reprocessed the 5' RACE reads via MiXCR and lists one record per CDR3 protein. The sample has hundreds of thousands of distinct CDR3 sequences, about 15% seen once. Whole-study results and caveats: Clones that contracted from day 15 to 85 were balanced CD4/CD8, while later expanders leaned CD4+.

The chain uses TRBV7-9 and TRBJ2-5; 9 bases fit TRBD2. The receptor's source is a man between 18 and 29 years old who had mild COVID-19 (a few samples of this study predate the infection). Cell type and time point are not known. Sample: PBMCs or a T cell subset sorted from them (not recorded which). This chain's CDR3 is CASSLAWRGGLKTQYF. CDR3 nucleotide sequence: TGTGCCAGCAGCCTGGCCTGGCGGGGGGGCCTGAAGACCCAGTACTTC.